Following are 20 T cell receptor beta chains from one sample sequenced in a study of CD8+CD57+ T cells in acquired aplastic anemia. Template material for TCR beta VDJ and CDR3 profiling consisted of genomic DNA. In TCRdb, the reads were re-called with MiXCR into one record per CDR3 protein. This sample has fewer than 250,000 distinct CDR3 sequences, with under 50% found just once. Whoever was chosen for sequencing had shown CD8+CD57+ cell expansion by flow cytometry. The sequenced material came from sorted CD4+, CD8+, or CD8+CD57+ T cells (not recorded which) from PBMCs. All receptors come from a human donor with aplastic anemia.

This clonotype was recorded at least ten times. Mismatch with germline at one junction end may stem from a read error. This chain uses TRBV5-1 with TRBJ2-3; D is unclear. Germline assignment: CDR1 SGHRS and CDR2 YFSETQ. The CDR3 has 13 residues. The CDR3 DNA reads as TGTGCCAGCAGCCCACCCGGCACAGATACGCAGTATTTT. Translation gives CASSPPGTDTQYF.

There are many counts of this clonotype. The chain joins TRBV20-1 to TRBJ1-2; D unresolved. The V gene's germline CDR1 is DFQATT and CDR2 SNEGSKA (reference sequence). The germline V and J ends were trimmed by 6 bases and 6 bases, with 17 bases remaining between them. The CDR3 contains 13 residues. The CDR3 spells CSAISISANGYTF. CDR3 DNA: TGCAGTGCGATCTCAATATCGGCCAATGGCTACACCTTC.

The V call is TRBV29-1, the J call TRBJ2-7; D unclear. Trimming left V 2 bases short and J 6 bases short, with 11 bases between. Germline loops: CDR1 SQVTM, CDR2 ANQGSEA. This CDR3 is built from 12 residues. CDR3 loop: CSVETVEREQYF. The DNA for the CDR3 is TGCAGCGTTGAAACTGTGGAACGCGAGCAGTACTTC.

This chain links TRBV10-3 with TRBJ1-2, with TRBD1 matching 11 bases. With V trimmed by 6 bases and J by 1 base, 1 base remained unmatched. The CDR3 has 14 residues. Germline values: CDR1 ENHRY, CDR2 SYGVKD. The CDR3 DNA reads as TGTGCCATCAGCGGGACAGGGGGTAACTATGGCTACACCTTC. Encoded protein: CAISGTGGNYGYTF.

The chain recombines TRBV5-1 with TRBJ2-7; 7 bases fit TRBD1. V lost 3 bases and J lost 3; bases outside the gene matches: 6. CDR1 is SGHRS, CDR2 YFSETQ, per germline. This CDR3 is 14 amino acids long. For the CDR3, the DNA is TGCGCCAGCAGCTGGGGACAGCGAGTCTACGAGCAGTACTTC. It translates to CASSWGQRVYEQYF.

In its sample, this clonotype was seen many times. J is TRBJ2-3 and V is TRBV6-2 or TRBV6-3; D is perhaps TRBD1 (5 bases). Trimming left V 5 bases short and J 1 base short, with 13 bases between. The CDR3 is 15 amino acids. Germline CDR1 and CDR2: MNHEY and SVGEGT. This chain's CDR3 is CASSDWTPGTDTQYF. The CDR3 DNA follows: TGTGCCAGCAGTGATTGGACACCCGGCACAGATACGCAGTATTTT.

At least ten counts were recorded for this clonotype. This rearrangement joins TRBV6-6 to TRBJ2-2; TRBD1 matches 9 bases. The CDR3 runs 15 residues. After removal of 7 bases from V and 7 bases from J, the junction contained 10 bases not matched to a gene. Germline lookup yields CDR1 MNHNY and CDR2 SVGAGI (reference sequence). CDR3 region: CASNIATGGGGELFF. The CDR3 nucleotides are TGTGCCAGCAATATTGCAACAGGGGGCGGCGGGGAGCTGTTTTTT.

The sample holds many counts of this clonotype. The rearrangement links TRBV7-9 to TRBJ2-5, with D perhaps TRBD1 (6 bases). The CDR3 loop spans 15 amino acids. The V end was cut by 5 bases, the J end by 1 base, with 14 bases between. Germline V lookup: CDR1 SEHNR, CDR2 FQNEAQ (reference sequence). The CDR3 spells CASSTLNRVQETQYF. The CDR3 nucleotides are TGTGCCAGCAGCACCCTTAACAGGGTCCAAGAGACCCAGTACTTC.

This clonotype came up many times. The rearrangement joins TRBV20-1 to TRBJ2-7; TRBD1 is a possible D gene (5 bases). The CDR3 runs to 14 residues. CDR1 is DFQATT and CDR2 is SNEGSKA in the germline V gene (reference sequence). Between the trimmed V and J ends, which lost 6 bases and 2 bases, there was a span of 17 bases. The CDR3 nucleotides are TGCAGTGCAATCGACAGAAAGACTCCCTACGAGCAGTACTTC. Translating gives CSAIDRKTPYEQYF.

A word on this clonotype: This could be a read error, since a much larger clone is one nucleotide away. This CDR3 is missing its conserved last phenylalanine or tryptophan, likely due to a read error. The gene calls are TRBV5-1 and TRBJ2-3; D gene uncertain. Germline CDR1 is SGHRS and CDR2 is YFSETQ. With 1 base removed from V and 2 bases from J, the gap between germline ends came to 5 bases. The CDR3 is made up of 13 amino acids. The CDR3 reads CASSLKITDTQYS. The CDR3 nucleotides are TGCGCCAGCAGCTTGAAAATCACAGATACGCAGTATTCT.

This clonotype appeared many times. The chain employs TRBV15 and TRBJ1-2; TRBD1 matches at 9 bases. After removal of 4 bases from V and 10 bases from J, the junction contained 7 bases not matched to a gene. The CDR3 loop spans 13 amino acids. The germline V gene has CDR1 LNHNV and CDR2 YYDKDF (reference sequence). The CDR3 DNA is TGTGCCACCAGCACGGATGGACAGGGGACCTACACCTTC. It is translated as CATSTDGQGTYTF.

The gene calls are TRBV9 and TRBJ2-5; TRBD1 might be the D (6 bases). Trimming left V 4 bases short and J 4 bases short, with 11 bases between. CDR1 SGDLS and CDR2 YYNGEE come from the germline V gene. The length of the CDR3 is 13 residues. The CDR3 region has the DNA TGTGCCAGCAGCCGACGACAGGTAGAGACCCAGTACTTC. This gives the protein CASSRRQVETQYF.

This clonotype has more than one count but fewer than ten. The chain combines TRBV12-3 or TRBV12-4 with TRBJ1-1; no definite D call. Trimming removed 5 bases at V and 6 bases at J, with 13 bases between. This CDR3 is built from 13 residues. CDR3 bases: TGTGCCAGCAGTCCGTCTTCTTTCGCTGAAGCTTTCTTT. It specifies CASSPSSFAEAFF.

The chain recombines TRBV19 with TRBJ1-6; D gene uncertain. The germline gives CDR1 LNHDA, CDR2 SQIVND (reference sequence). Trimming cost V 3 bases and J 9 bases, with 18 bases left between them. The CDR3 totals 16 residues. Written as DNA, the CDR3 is TGTGCCAGTAGTATGAGCCAGTACGATGGGCGTTCACCCCTCCACTTT. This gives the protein CASSMSQYDGRSPLHF.

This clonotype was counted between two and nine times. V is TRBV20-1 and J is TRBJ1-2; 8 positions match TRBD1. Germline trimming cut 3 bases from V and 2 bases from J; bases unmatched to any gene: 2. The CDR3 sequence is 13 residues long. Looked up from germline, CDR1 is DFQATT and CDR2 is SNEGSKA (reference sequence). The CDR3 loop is CSASRTGNYGYTF. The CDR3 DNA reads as TGCAGTGCTAGTCGGACAGGGAACTATGGCTACACCTTC.

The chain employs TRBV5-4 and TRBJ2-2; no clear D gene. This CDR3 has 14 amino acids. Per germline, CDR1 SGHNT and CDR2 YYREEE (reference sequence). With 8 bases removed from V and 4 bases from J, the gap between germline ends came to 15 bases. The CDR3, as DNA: TGTGCCAGTAGGTTAAAGGGAAGCACCGGGGAGCTGTTTTTT. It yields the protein CASRLKGSTGELFF.

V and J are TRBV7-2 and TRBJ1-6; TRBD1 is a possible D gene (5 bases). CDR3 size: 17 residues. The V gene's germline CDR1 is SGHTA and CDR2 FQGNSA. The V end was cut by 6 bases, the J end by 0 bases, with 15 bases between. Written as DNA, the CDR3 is TGTGCCAGCAGTCTCCGACAGCCGAGCTCCTATAATTCACCCCTCCACTTT. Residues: CASSLRQPSSYNSPLHF.

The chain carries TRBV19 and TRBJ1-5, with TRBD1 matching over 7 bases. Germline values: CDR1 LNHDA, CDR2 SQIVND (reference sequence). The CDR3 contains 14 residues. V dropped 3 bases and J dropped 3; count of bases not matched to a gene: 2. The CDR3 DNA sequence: TGTGCCAGTAGTATCACAGGGGACAATCAGCCCCAGCATTTT. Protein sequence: CASSITGDNQPQHF. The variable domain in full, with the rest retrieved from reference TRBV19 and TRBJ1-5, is DGGITQSPKYLFRKEGQNVTLSCEQNLNHDAMYWYRQDPGQGLRLIYYSQIVNDFQKGDIAEGYSVSREKKESFPLTVTSAQKNPTAFYLCASSITGDNQPQHFGDGTRLSIL.

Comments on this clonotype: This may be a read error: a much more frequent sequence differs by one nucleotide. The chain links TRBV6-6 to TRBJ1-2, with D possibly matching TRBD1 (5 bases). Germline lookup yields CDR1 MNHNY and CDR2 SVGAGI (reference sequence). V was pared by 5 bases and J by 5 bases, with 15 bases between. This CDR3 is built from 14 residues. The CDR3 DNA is TGTGCCAGCAGTGGATCCGGGGACTGGTATGGCTACACCTTC. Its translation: CASSGSGDWYGYTF.

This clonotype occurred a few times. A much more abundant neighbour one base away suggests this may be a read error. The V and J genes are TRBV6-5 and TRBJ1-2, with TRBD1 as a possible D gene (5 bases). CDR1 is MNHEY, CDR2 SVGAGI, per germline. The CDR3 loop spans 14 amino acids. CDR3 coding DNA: TGTGCCTGCAGTTATTCCGGGGACCAATATGGCTACACCTTC. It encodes CACSYSGDQYGYTF.